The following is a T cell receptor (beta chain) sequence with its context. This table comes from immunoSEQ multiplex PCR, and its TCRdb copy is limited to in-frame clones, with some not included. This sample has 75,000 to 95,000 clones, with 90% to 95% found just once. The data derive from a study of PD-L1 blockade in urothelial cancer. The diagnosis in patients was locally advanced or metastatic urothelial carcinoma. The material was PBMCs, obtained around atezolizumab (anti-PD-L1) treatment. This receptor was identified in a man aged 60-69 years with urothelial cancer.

CDR3 nucleotide sequence: TGTGCCAGCAGCTTAGGCCCAGCGGGCAACTACGAGCAGTACTTC. It codes for CASSLGPAGNYEQYF. This sequence joins TRBV7-8 and TRBJ2-7, with a possible D match to TRBD2 (6 bases). In germline, CDR1 is SGHVS, CDR2 FQNEAQ. Trimming left V 1 base short and J 3 bases short, with 13 bases between. The CDR3 length is 15 residues.